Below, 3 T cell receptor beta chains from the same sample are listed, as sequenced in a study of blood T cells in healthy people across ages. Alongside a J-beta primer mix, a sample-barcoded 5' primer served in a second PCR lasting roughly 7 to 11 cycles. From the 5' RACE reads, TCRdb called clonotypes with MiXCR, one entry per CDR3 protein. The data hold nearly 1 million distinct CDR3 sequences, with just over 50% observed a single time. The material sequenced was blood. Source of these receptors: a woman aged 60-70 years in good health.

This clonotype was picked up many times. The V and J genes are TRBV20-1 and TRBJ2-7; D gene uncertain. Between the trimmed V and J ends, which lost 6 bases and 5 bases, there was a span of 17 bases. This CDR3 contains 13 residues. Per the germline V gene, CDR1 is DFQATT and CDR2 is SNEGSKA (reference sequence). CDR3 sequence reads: CSAPGPQWDEQYF. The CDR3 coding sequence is TGCAGTGCCCCCGGGCCCCAGTGGGACGAGCAGTACTTC.

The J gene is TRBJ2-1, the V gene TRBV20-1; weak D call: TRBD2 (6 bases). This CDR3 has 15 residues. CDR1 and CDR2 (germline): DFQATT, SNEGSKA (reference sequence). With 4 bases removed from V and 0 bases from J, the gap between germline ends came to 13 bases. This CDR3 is CSAKGLPSSYNEQFF. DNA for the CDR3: TGCAGTGCTAAGGGACTTCCTAGCTCCTACAATGAGCAGTTCTTC.

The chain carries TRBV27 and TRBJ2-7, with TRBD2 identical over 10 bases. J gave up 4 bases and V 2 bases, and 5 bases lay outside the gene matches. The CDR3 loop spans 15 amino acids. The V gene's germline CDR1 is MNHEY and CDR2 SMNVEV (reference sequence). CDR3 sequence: CASSLGGLARYEQYF. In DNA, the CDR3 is TGTGCCAGCAGTTTAGGGGGACTAGCGCGATACGAGCAGTACTTC.